Ten or more counts support the clone carrying this T cell receptor beta chain. The record originates from a study of regulatory T cells in long-lasting Graves disease. Relying on iRepertoire HTBI primers and Arm-PCR of CDR3 regions, the team built TCR beta libraries. Via MiXCR, TCRdb re-called the multiplex PCR reads, giving one row per CDR3 protein. The sample holds around 420,000 distinct CDR3 sequences, roughly 16% seen once. Germline CDR1 KGHDR, CDR2 SFDVKD. The CDR3 spans 15 residues. Trimming at V came to 3 bases and at J to 8 bases, leaving 6 bases not matched to a gene. Regarding time point: newly diagnosed GD, antithyroid drugs for less than 3 months. The TCR library was made from RNA that had been extracted from PBMCs in TRIzol.

The rearrangement uses TRBV24-1 and TRBJ2-2; 9 bases are shared with TRBD1. Sequencing used peripheral blood mononuclear cells (PBMCs), obtained at new diagnosis, from a patient treated with antithyroid drugs. This TCR derives from a female donor with Graves disease. CDR3 in DNA: TGTGCCACCAGTGATCCGGGACAGGGAGGAGGGGAGCTGTTTTTT. Translation gives CATSDPGQGGGELFF.